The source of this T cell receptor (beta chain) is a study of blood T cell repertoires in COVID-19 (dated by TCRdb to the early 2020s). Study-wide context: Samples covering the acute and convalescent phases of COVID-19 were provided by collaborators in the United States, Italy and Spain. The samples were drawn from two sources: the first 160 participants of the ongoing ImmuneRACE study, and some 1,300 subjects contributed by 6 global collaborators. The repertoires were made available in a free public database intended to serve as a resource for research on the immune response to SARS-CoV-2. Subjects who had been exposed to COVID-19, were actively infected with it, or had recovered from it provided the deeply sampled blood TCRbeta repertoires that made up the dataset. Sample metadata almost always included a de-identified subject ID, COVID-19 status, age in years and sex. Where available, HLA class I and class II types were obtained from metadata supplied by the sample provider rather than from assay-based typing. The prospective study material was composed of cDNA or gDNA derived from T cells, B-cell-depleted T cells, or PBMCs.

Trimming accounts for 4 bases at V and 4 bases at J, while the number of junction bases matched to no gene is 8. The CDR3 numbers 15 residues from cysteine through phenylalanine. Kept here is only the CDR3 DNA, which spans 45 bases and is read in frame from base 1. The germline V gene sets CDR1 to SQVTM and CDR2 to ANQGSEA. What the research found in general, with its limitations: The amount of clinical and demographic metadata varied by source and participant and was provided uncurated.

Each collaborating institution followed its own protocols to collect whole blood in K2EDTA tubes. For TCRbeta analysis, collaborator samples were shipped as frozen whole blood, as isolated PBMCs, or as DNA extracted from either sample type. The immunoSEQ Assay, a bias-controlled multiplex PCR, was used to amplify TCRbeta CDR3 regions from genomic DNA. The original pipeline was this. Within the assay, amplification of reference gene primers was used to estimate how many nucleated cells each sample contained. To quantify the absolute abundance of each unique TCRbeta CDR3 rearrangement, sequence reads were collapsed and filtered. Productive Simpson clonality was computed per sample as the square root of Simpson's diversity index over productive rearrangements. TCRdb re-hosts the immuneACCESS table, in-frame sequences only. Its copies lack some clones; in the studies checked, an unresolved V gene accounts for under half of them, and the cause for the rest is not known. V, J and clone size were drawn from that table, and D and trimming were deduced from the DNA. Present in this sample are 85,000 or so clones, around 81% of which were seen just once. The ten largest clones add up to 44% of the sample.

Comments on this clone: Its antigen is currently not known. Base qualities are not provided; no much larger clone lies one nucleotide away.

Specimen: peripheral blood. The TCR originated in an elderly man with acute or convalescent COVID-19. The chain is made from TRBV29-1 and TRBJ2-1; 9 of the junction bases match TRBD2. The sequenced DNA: TGCAGCGTTGCACATAGCGGGAGTAAGTACAATGAGCAGTTCTTC. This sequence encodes CSVAHSGSKYNEQFF.